Following are 4 T cell receptor beta chains from one sample sequenced in a study of shared clonotypes between healthy human individuals. Selected positively for CCR7 and CD45RO-negative, naive CD8 cells excluded terminally differentiated effector memory CD45RA+ cells. The method was immunoSEQ multiplex PCR; TCRdb's version includes in-frame clones alone and lacks a portion of them. The table has about 700,000 clones, around 90% seen once. Sequencing was carried out using naive CD8+ T cells sorted from blood. Every receptor here comes from a young man in good health.

V gene TRBV5-1 combines with J gene TRBJ2-7; TRBD1 matches 7 bases. The germline gives CDR1 SGHRS, CDR2 YFSETQ. The CDR3 contains 16 residues. V lost 0 bases and J lost 3; bases outside the gene matches: 9. CDR3 sequence (DNA): TGCGCCAGCAGCTTGGCCCCGACAGGGACCATCTACGAGCAGTACTTC. It codes for CASSLAPTGTIYEQYF.

The rearrangement uses TRBV25-1 and TRBJ1-1; D might be TRBD1 (5 bases). The germline V gene encodes CDR1 MGHDK and CDR2 SYGVNS. The CDR3 runs 16 residues. Trimming stripped 2 bases from V and 5 bases from J, with 18 bases between. The CDR3 DNA sequence: TGTGCCAGCAGTGAACCCCCTCCGGCGAGGGGTACTGAAGCTTTCTTT. Its protein product is CASSEPPPARGTEAFF. The variable domain in full, with the rest retrieved from reference TRBV25-1 and TRBJ1-1, is EADIYQTPRYLVIGTGKKITLECSQTMGHDKMYWYQQDPGMELHLIHYSYGVNSTEKGDLSSESTVSRIRTEHFPLTLESARPSHTSQYLCASSEPPPARGTEAFFGQGTRLTVV.

V usage is TRBV9 and J usage is TRBJ1-1; D ambiguous. This CDR3 spans 15 amino acids. The ends were cut back, 5 bases at V and 4 bases at J, with 18 bases in the middle. Germline V gene lookup returns CDR1 SGDLS and CDR2 YYNGEE. The CDR3 nucleotides are TGTGCCAGCAGTGCCCTCTCAGCCCCCGTCACTGAAGCTTTCTTT. This gives the protein CASSALSAPVTEAFF.

The chain has TRBV28 and TRBJ2-5, with a weak D call TRBD2 (6 bases). The germline V gene has CDR1 MDHEN and CDR2 SYDVKM. Trimming removed 7 bases at V and 2 bases at J, with 23 bases between. The CDR3 has 17 residues. The CDR3 nucleotides read TGTGCCAGCAACCCATCCGGGACTCTAAAGGGACAAGAGACCCAGTACTTC. It translates to CASNPSGTLKGQETQYF. The full variable domain, in which reference TRBV28 and TRBJ2-5 provide the parts outside the CDR3, is DVKVTQSSRYLVKRTGEKVFLECVQDMDHENMFWYRQDPGLGLRLIYFSYDVKMKEKGDIPEGYSVSREKKERFSLILESASTNQTSMYLCASNPSGTLKGQETQYFGPGTRLLVL.